A single TCR beta chain is shown here with its context. Its antigen is as yet unknown. This record belongs to a study of post-analysis software for immune sequencing data. The TCR beta cDNA libraries carried unique molecular identifiers. In TCRdb, the PCR reads were re-called with MiXCR into one record per CDR3 protein. The sample shows over 150,000 distinct CDR3 sequences, about 32% of them seen only once. General study points: The study found TRBV5-6, TRBV5-1 and TRBV20-1 among four to six TRBV segments more frequent in patients than controls. Samples made in the same batch grouped tightly together by F measure. Normalized Chao1 diversity in multiple sclerosis patients fell significantly below that of controls.

This CDR3 has 14 residues. CDR1 and CDR2 (germline): PRHDT, FYEKMQ (reference sequence). The ends were cut back, 9 bases at V and 5 bases at J, with 19 bases in the middle. The TCR was taken from a girl between 5 and 17 years old with multiple sclerosis. The genes are TRBV13 and TRBJ1-1, with no clear D. The sequenced material came from blood. The CDR3 coding sequence is TGTGCCAGTCTCGGAGAACCCCGGAGAACTGAAGCTTTCTTT. It codes for CASLGEPRRTEAFF.